The 24 T cell receptor beta chains in this list originate from one sample, sequenced in a study of technical replicates of blood from several donors. Produced via immunoSEQ multiplex PCR; TCRdb's table is partial and in-frame only. Here the sample spans around 70,000 clones, around 97% being singletons. Sequencing input: T cells isolated from PBMCs. The receptors stem from a human donor in good health.

The V call is TRBV19, the J call TRBJ2-3; D is unresolved. CDR1 and CDR2 from the germline V gene are LNHDA and SQIVND (reference sequence). The V and J ends lost 1 base and 1 base respectively, with 6 bases between them. The CDR3 runs 14 residues. CDR3 region: CASSIGRGTDTQYF. The CDR3 nucleotides read TGTGCCAGTAGTATAGGTCGCGGCACAGATACGCAGTATTTT. Variable domain in full (rest from reference TRBV19 and TRBJ2-3): DGGITQSPKYLFRKEGQNVTLSCEQNLNHDAMYWYRQDPGQGLRLIYYSQIVNDFQKGDIAEGYSVSREKKESFPLTVTSAQKNPTAFYLCASSIGRGTDTQYFGPGTRLTVL.

Note on this clone: Distinct nucleotide sequences in the sample also encode this CDR3. The gene calls are TRBV27 and TRBJ2-7; 11 bases are a match to TRBD1. Trimming removed 5 bases from V and 2 bases from J; junction bases left unmatched: 2. The CDR3 spans 14 residues. Germline-derived CDR1 and CDR2 are MNHEY and SMNVEV (reference sequence). The CDR3 region is CASSPGQGAYEQYF. The CDR3 bases are TGTGCCAGCAGTCCGGGACAGGGGGCCTACGAGCAGTACTTC.

V and J are TRBV5-1 and TRBJ2-2; D ambiguous. The ends were cut back, 1 base at V and 1 base at J, with 5 bases in the middle. From germline, CDR1 is SGHRS and CDR2 YFSETQ. CDR3 length: 14 residues. As DNA, the CDR3 is TGCGCCAGCAGCTTGAACAGGAACACCGGGGAGCTGTTTTTT. Protein product: CASSLNRNTGELFF.

This chain joins TRBV28 and TRBJ2-2; TRBD1 agrees at 7 bases. The CDR3 loop spans 14 amino acids. CDR1 is MDHEN, CDR2 SYDVKM, per germline. The junction had 6 bases not matched to a gene; V was cut back by 1 base and J by 10 bases. CDR3 nucleotide sequence: TGTGCCAGCAGTTTATTTTCGAGGGGGCCGGAGCTGTTTTTT. It specifies CASSLFSRGPELFF.

The gene calls are TRBV11-3 and TRBJ1-1; maybe TRBD1 (5 bases). Between the trimmed V and J ends, which lost 3 bases and 7 bases, there was a span of 18 bases. This CDR3 has 15 residues. CDR1 SGHNT and CDR2 YENEEA come from the germline V gene. CDR3: CASSLGGTGRGEAFF. In DNA form, the CDR3 reads TGTGCCAGCAGCTTGGGGGGAACGGGGCGGGGTGAAGCTTTCTTT.

The gene calls are TRBV7-6 and TRBJ2-7; tentative D call: TRBD2 (6 bases). CDR1 is SGHVS and CDR2 is FNYEAQ in the germline V gene. This CDR3 has 17 amino acids. The V gene lost 5 bases and the J gene lost 6 bases, with 26 bases spanning the gap. CDR3 sequence (DNA): TGTGCCAGCAGCCCCAGCTTAGGGACTCAGGGCGCGGGCGAGCAGTACTTC. Its protein product is CASSPSLGTQGAGEQYF.

The J gene is TRBJ1-3, the V gene TRBV7-8, with 10 bases aligning to TRBD1. The CDR3 length is 16 residues. From germline, CDR1 is SGHVS and CDR2 FQNEAQ. Losses at the gene ends were 4 bases for V and 2 bases for J; bases not matched to a gene: 5. The CDR3 here is CASSSDRGSTGNTIYF. The CDR3 DNA follows: TGTGCCAGCAGCTCGGACAGGGGGAGTACTGGAAACACCATATATTTT.

The rearrangement joins TRBV29-1 to TRBJ1-5, with D perhaps TRBD1 (5 bases). The germline CDR1 and CDR2 sequences are SQVTM and ANQGSEA. There are 13 residues in the CDR3. V gave up 4 bases and J gave up 2 bases, with 9 bases separating them. Here the CDR3 DNA reads TGCAGCGTTGCAGGGTCAGGCAATCAGCCCCAGCATTTT. Protein sequence: CSVAGSGNQPQHF.

The rearrangement links TRBV19 to TRBJ2-3; 11 bases align to TRBD2. The germline CDR1 and CDR2 sequences are LNHDA and SQIVND (reference sequence). This CDR3 is built from 16 residues. V shed 5 bases and J 6 bases; nucleotides not matched to a gene: 10. The CDR3 here is CASSSGTSGLGDTQYF. CDR3 nucleotides: TGTGCCAGTAGTTCCGGGACTAGCGGACTTGGGGATACGCAGTATTTT.

This clone was recorded only once. The J gene is TRBJ1-1, the V gene TRBV28; 9 bases match TRBD1. CDR1 is MDHEN and CDR2 is SYDVKM in the germline V gene. The CDR3 is made up of 15 amino acids. V lost 5 bases and J lost 10; bases outside the gene matches: 14. This chain's CDR3 is CASSHVRDRVFGAFF. CDR3 coding DNA: TGTGCCAGCAGTCACGTCCGGGACAGGGTTTTCGGAGCTTTCTTT.

The gene calls are TRBV28 and TRBJ1-1; TRBD1 matches 7 bases. J was trimmed by 7 bases and V by 3 bases; bases with no gene match: 11. From germline, CDR1 is MDHEN and CDR2 SYDVKM. The CDR3 has 15 residues. Here the CDR3 reads CASSLTGLGYGEAFF. CDR3 nucleotide sequence: TGTGCCAGCAGTTTGACAGGGTTGGGGTACGGTGAAGCTTTCTTT.

The chain combines TRBV5-1 with TRBJ1-1, with 7 bases matching TRBD1. Germline V gene data show CDR1 as SGHRS and CDR2 as YFSETQ. The V segment lost 4 bases and the J segment 2 bases; nucleotides outside the gene matches: 17. The CDR3 consists of 18 residues. This CDR3 is CASSPRGGTPSPNTEAFF. The CDR3, as DNA: TGCGCCAGCAGCCCCCGAGGGGGCACCCCCTCCCCTAACACTGAAGCTTTCTTT.

J is TRBJ1-1 and V is TRBV30, with no clear D. The ends were cut back, 5 bases at V and 0 bases at J, with 7 bases in the middle. The germline V gene encodes CDR1 GTSNPN and CDR2 SVGIG (reference sequence). The CDR3 sequence is 12 residues long. CDR3 DNA: TGTGCCTGGGGGCATATGAACACTGAAGCTTTCTTT. This encodes CAWGHMNTEAFF.

The V and J genes are TRBV5-1 and TRBJ2-4; 12 bases are a match to TRBD1. The CDR3 is 16 residues long. Losses at the gene ends were 3 bases for V and 9 bases for J; bases not matched to a gene: 10. Germline V gene lookup returns CDR1 SGHRS and CDR2 YFSETQ. The CDR3 nucleotides read TGCGCCAGCAGCTCCCTATTGGGACAGGGGGCTAGCATTCAGTACTTC. It specifies CASSSLLGQGASIQYF.

This chain uses TRBV6-4 with TRBJ1-1; a weak D match, TRBD1 (6 bases). The CDR3 loop spans 16 amino acids. Germline CDR1 MRHNA, CDR2 SNTAGT. V was pared by 0 bases and J by 5 bases, with 16 bases between. The CDR3 loop reads CASSDSGGLWGTEAFF. DNA for the CDR3: TGTGCCAGCAGTGACTCGGGGGGGCTCTGGGGGACTGAAGCTTTCTTT.

This chain joins TRBV25-1 and TRBJ1-5; unclear D gene. Per germline, CDR1 MGHDK and CDR2 SYGVNS. Trimming cost V 1 base and J 3 bases, with 4 bases left between them. The CDR3 is 13 amino acids. This CDR3 is CASSEFLNQPQHF. The CDR3 DNA follows: TGTGCCAGCAGTGAATTCCTCAATCAGCCCCAGCATTTT.

CDR3 coding DNA: TGTGCCAGCTCACCGATTTCGGGACAGCAAGAGACCCAGTACTTC. This sequence encodes CASSPISGQQETQYF. The chain uses TRBV18 and TRBJ2-5, with TRBD1 matching over 7 bases. Trimming cost V 3 bases and J 2 bases; bases outside gene matches: 6. The CDR3 extends over 15 amino acids. Looked up from germline, CDR1 is KGHSH and CDR2 is LQKENI.

The chain uses TRBV6-5 and TRBJ1-5; D unclear. The CDR3 runs 13 residues. V lost 10 bases to trimming and J lost 6 bases, with 16 bases between them. CDR1 MNHEY and CDR2 SVGAGI come from the germline V gene. CDR3 DNA: TGTGCCACCGGGCTCCGGGAGGGTCAGCCCCAGCATTTT. Its protein product is CATGLREGQPQHF.

This chain connects TRBV5-5 to TRBJ1-5; D is perhaps TRBD1 (5 bases). V lost 5 bases and J lost 5, with 11 bases in between. CDR3 size: 13 residues. CDR1 SGHKS and CDR2 YYEKEE come from the germline V gene (reference sequence). The DNA for the CDR3 is TGTGCCAGCAGTAAAGACAGCTATCAGCCCCAGCATTTT. It is translated as CASSKDSYQPQHF.

This chain links TRBV12-1 with TRBJ1-2; the table's D call TRBD1 went unverified against the DNA. TRBV12-1 is an annotated pseudogene. The CDR3 consists of 14 residues. CDR3 protein: CASSPGQGIYGYTF. The CDR3 DNA sequence: TGTGCCAGCAGCCCGGGACAGGGGATCTATGGCTACACCTTC.

V is TRBV6-5 and J is TRBJ1-1; weak D call: TRBD1 (6 bases). Germline V gene lookup returns CDR1 MNHEY and CDR2 SVGAGI. With 7 bases removed from V and 1 base from J, the gap between germline ends came to 16 bases. CDR3 length: 15 residues. CDR3 in DNA: TGTGCCAGCATTACCCTAACAGGGTGGAACACTGAAGCTTTCTTT. Its protein is CASITLTGWNTEAFF.

The chain couples TRBV27 to TRBJ2-3, with 9 bases aligning to TRBD1. This CDR3 is 12 amino acids long. The J segment lost 11 bases and the V segment lost 6 bases, leaving 6 bases of the junction unmatched. In germline, CDR1 is MNHEY, CDR2 SMNVEV (reference sequence). For the CDR3, the DNA is TGTGCCAGCAGCCTCGGGGGACAGGGGCAGTATTTT. It yields the protein CASSLGGQGQYF.

The chain couples TRBV7-2 to TRBJ2-5; D perhaps matches TRBD2 (6 bases). The CDR3 extends over 15 amino acids. Germline assignment: CDR1 SGHTA and CDR2 FQGNSA. V gave up 5 bases and J gave up 5 bases, with 18 bases separating them. CDR3 sequence (DNA): TGTGCCAGCAGCCCGACCCCGGGGGTTGCGGAGACCCAGTACTTC. Residues: CASSPTPGVAETQYF.

V is TRBV7-8 and J is TRBJ2-5; 10 bases align to TRBD1. CDR3 size: 15 residues. After removal of 5 bases from V and 5 bases from J, the junction contained 8 bases not matched to a gene. The germline CDR1 and CDR2 sequences are SGHVS and FQNEAQ. The CDR3 DNA reads as TGTGCCAGCAGCAGTTGGACAGGGGGAGTCGAGACCCAGTACTTC. Its translation is CASSSWTGGVETQYF.